This entry describes one T cell receptor beta chain. This sample stems from a study of human T cells and chemical hapten exposure. Study-wide background: 2% DPC applied to a roughly 2 cm by roughly 2 cm arm area sensitized donors.

The length of the CDR3 is 16 residues. Between the trimmed V and J ends, which lost 6 bases and 6 bases, there was a span of 21 bases. The germline V gene has CDR1 MDHEN and CDR2 SYDVKM. Time point noted: pre-sensitization, week 0. Regarding treatment: therapeutic diphenylcyclopropenone sensitization with weekly scalp DPC. Those who donated were patients with alopecia, 18 to 70 years of age, and suitable for DPC. TCRdb itself ran the RACE reads through MiXCR, one entry per CDR3 protein. The data contain more than 250,000 distinct CDR3 sequences, approximately 8.4% of them seen just once; the ten biggest clones take up over 2%.

This TCR was recovered from a woman in her forties with alopecia areata. Some clones in this sample may be carry-over from other donors' samples. The V call is TRBV28, the J call TRBJ2-1; weak D call: TRBD1 (6 bases). The sample consisted of whole blood, taken in connection with sensitization to the hapten diphenylcyclopropenone (DPC). CDR3 loop: CASSSTGSGNPNEQFF. CDR3 DNA sequence: TGTGCCAGCAGCTCAACAGGGAGTGGAAACCCCAATGAGCAGTTCTTC.